Listed below are T cell receptor beta chains from one sample, sequenced in a study of blood T cell repertoires in COVID-19. Sequenced by immunoSEQ multiplex PCR; TCRdb stores in-frame clones only, minus some. Among 210,000 or so clones listed, about three quarters were seen once. Material: peripheral blood. Receptors were obtained from an elderly woman with active or convalescent COVID-19. The CDR3 runs from the conserved cysteine through the conserved F or W. D genes are given only for firm matches. Size is stated for part of the rows, as once, few or many counts, or as a class when the clone is expanded.

abundance,j_gene,v_gene,d_gene,CDR3nt,CDR3aa
.,TRBJ1-1,TRBV10-3,TRBD1,TGTGCCATAAAAGGGGGCAGAAACACTGAAGCTTTCTTT,CAIKGGRNTEAFF
.,TRBJ1-1,TRBV2,.,TGTGCCAGCAGTGCAGGGGTTCCTGGCACTGAAGCTTTCTTT,CASSAGVPGTEAFF
few,TRBJ2-7,TRBV7-2,TRBD2,TGTGCCAGCAGCTCAGCGGGACTAGCGGCCTACGAGCAGTACTTC,CASSSAGLAAYEQYF
.,TRBJ2-1,TRBV7-6,.,TGTGCCAGCAGACCCGGCGCAGGGATTATCAATGAGCAGTTCTTC,CASRPGAGIINEQFF
.,TRBJ2-1,TRBV5-1,TRBD2,TGCGCCAGCAGCTTGATTCCTAGCGGGGGATACAATGAGCAGTTCTTC,CASSLIPSGGYNEQFF
few,TRBJ1-3,TRBV15,TRBD1,TGTGCCACCAGCAGAGACAGGGGGCCTGGAAACACCATATATTTT,CATSRDRGPGNTIYF
.,TRBJ1-2,TRBV10-3,TRBD1,TGTGCCATCAGTGAAGACAGGGGCCAAGGTGGCTACACCTTC,CAISEDRGQGGYTF
.,TRBJ1-5,TRBV19,.,TGTGCCAGTAGTATTCTGACCGGGAATCAGCCCCAGCATTTT,CASSILTGNQPQHF
many,TRBJ1-5,TRBV2,.,TGTGCCAATGGGTCAGGTTTTTCTAGCAATCAGCCCCAGCATTTT,CANGSGFSSNQPQHF
.,TRBJ2-5,TRBV30,.,TGTGCCTTAGATACAAACACAGGGTTGCGCGGAAAGACCCAGTACTTC,CALDTNTGLRGKTQYF
.,TRBJ2-5,TRBV2,TRBD2,TGTGCCAGCAGTCCCGGGACTAGAAGTGATGAGACCCAGTACTTC,CASSPGTRSDETQYF
.,TRBJ2-3,TRBV4-2,TRBD2,TGTGCCAGCAGCCAGGTCTTAGCGGGCTTCACAGATACGCAGTATTTT,CASSQVLAGFTDTQYF
.,TRBJ1-5,TRBV3-1/TRBV3-2,.,TGTGCCAGCAGCCAAGGGGGCGGAGGCAATCAGCCCCAGCATTTT,CASSQGGGGNQPQHF
.,TRBJ2-6,TRBV7-2,TRBD1,TGTGCCAGCAGCAACAGGGGCTCTGGGGCCAACGTCCTGACTTTC,CASSNRGSGANVLTF
.,TRBJ1-5,TRBV19,TRBD1,TGTGCCAGTAGTATAGGTACAGGGGCTCCTCAGCCCCAGCATTTT,CASSIGTGAPQPQHF
few,TRBJ2-3,TRBV24-1,TRBD1,TGTGCCACCAGTGAAAGACAGGGGATCACAGATACGCAGTATTTT,CATSERQGITDTQYF
.,TRBJ2-3,TRBV2,TRBD2,TGTGCCAGCAGAGAAGGATTGACTAGCGGGGGGCCAAACGAATATTTT,CASREGLTSGGPNEYF
.,TRBJ1-4,TRBV5-4,TRBD1,TGTGCCAGCAGCTTGGGGGGACAGAATAATGAAAAACTGTTTTTT,CASSLGGQNNEKLFF
.,TRBJ1-2,TRBV29-1,.,TGCAGCGTACCGAATCCGACAGCTAACTATGGCTACACCTTC,CSVPNPTANYGYTF
.,TRBJ1-1,TRBV7-8,.,TGTGCCAGCAGGTTACACAGATTGAACACTGAAGCTTTCTTT,CASRLHRLNTEAFF